The 17 T cell receptor beta chains below come from one sample, sequenced in a study of a mutant IDH1 vaccine in newly diagnosed glioma. Profiled with immunoSEQ multiplex PCR; TCRdb holds only in-frame clones, not every one. The data contain 45,000 to 70,000 clones, about 86% of them singletons. These receptors have no known antigen. Time point noted: week 5, during vaccination. Each dose of the vaccine consisted of 300 ug of mutant IDH1 20-mer peptide, with topical imiquimod. The sequencing here drew on PBMCs, taken from a glioma patient whose treatment included an IDH1 peptide vaccine. The origin of the receptors is a man in his thirties or forties with glioma.

The gene calls are TRBV11-2 and TRBJ2-5, with D possibly being TRBD2 (7 bases). V lost 3 bases and J 4 bases, leaving 15 bases between the germline ends. CDR3 length: 15 amino acids. Germline CDR1 is SGHAT and CDR2 is FQNNGV. DNA of the CDR3: TGTGCCAGCAGCTTTGAGGGGGGGGGCACAGAGACCCAGTACTTC. Translation gives CASSFEGGGTETQYF.

V gene TRBV19 combines with J gene TRBJ1-1, with D unclear. V was cut by 5 bases and J by 1 base, with 8 bases left in between. Germline CDR1 and CDR2: LNHDA and SQIVND (reference sequence). The CDR3 loop spans 13 amino acids. The CDR3 DNA is TGTGCCAGTAGTGTTCCGGGGAACACTGAAGCTTTCTTT. This gives the protein CASSVPGNTEAFF.

V is TRBV18 and J is TRBJ1-3; D remains ambiguous. The CDR3 consists of 16 residues. Germline assignment: CDR1 KGHSH and CDR2 LQKENI. V lost 2 bases and J lost 2, with 13 bases in between. The CDR3 nucleotides are TGTGCCAGCTCACCAATAACAGCCGTGACTGGAAACACCATATATTTT. This translates into CASSPITAVTGNTIYF.

The chain combines TRBV19 with TRBJ1-5; D is unclear. V shed 1 base and J shed 5 bases, with 21 bases lying between them. This CDR3 contains 18 residues. Germline V CDR1 and CDR2: LNHDA, SQIVND (reference sequence). As DNA, the CDR3 is TGTGCCAGTAGTATAGGGTGGCAGACTCTAGCTCGACATCAGCCCCAGCATTTT. Its translation is CASSIGWQTLARHQPQHF.

The V and J genes are TRBV7-8 and TRBJ1-5; D possibly corresponds to TRBD1 (5 bases). The CDR3 loop spans 15 amino acids. In germline, CDR1 is SGHVS, CDR2 FQNEAQ. Trimming stripped 6 bases from V and 2 bases from J, with 14 bases between. CDR3 coding DNA: TGTGCCAGCAGTCGGGACCTCGGGGGCAATCAGCCCCAGCATTTT. Translated: CASSRDLGGNQPQHF.

This chain connects TRBV28 to TRBJ2-1; 13 bases are shared with TRBD2. CDR1 MDHEN and CDR2 SYDVKM come from the germline V gene. The V and J ends lost 4 bases and 8 bases, in that order; junction bases with no gene match: 8. This CDR3 region has 16 residues. The CDR3: CASSSVGTSGVDEQFF. CDR3 DNA: TGTGCCAGCAGTTCGGTTGGGACTAGCGGGGTCGATGAGCAGTTCTTC.

The rearrangement links TRBV14 to TRBJ2-6, with no clear D. The CDR3 extends over 15 amino acids. V was trimmed by 5 bases and J by 0 bases, leaving 8 bases between them. The germline V gene has CDR1 SGHDN and CDR2 FVKESK. The CDR3 DNA sequence: TGTGCCAGCAGCAGGCAGCTCTCTGGGGCCAACGTCCTGACTTTC. Translating gives CASSRQLSGANVLTF.

V and J are TRBV13 and TRBJ2-5, with a tentative D call TRBD1 (6 bases). Trimming removed 5 bases at V and 5 bases at J, with 9 bases between. The germline V gene encodes CDR1 PRHDT and CDR2 FYEKMQ (reference sequence). This CDR3 spans 12 amino acids. The DNA of the CDR3 is TGTGCCAGCAGCATCAGGGGCGAGACCCAGTACTTC. Protein: CASSIRGETQYF.

V and J are TRBV2 and TRBJ1-5, with D uncertain. There are 16 residues in the CDR3. The V end lost 2 bases, the J end lost 6 bases, and 17 bases lay between the germline ends. Germline values: CDR1 SNHLY, CDR2 FYNNEI. The CDR3 region is CASSEPGVGIGQPQHF. The CDR3 nucleotides are TGTGCCAGCAGTGAACCTGGAGTGGGGATAGGTCAGCCCCAGCATTTT. Complete variable domain (other parts from reference TRBV2 and TRBJ1-5): EPEVTQTPSHQVTQMGQEVILRCVPISNHLYFYWYRQILGQKVEFLVSFYNNEISEKSEIFDDQFSVERPDGSNFTLKIRSTKLEDSAMYFCASSEPGVGIGQPQHFGDGTRLSIL.

The chain uses TRBV6-4 and TRBJ1-6; D possibly corresponds to TRBD1 (5 bases). With 2 bases removed from V and 5 bases from J, the gap between germline ends came to 7 bases. This CDR3 is 14 amino acids long. In germline, CDR1 is MRHNA, CDR2 SNTAGT. The CDR3 spells CASSDGTDNSPLHF. CDR3 nucleotides: TGTGCCAGCAGTGACGGGACGGATAATTCACCCCTCCACTTT.

The genes are TRBV4-1 and TRBJ1-2; a possible D gene is TRBD1 (6 bases). V lost 0 bases, J lost 5 bases, and 10 bases lay in between. This CDR3 contains 14 residues. Germline assignment: CDR1 MGHRA and CDR2 YSYEKL. The CDR3: CASSQDRTGYGYTF. DNA of the CDR3: TGCGCCAGCAGCCAAGATCGCACAGGGTATGGCTACACCTTC.

The V call is TRBV27, the J call TRBJ1-6; possible D gene TRBD1, 6 bases. The CDR3 spans 14 residues. Trimming shortened V by 4 bases and J by 8 bases, and 12 bases separated the two germline ends. In germline, CDR1 is MNHEY, CDR2 SMNVEV (reference sequence). The CDR3 here is CASSSTGGYSPLHF. The CDR3 bases are TGTGCCAGCAGTTCGACAGGCGGATATTCACCCCTCCACTTT.

The V and J genes are TRBV2 and TRBJ2-1, with 8 bases that match TRBD2. The CDR3 covers 15 residues. V gave up 5 bases and J gave up 2 bases; unmatched junction bases: 5. CDR1 SNHLY and CDR2 FYNNEI come from the germline V gene. CDR3 coding DNA: TGTGCCAGCAGTCCGGCGGGGGGTGCCTACAATGAGCAGTTCTTC. Encoded protein: CASSPAGGAYNEQFF.

The chain couples TRBV19 to TRBJ2-1; unclear D gene. Between the trimmed V and J ends, which lost 8 bases and 1 base, there was a span of 9 bases. The V gene's germline CDR1 is LNHDA and CDR2 SQIVND (reference sequence). The CDR3 extends over 13 amino acids. In nucleotides, the CDR3 is TGTGCCAGTTCCGAGGCATCCTACAATGAGCAGTTCTTC. It translates to CASSEASYNEQFF.

The chain couples TRBV6-1 to TRBJ1-2; D gene uncertain. The germline V and J ends were trimmed by 6 bases and 4 bases, with 6 bases remaining between them. The CDR3 sequence is 11 residues long. Germline CDR1 and CDR2: MNHNS and SASEGT. The CDR3 DNA reads as TGTGCCAGCAGAAAAATCTATGGCTACACCTTC. Translation: CASRKIYGYTF.

The chain is built from TRBV7-9 and TRBJ1-1, with no clear D. The CDR3 is 14 amino acids. From germline, CDR1 is SEHNR and CDR2 FQNEAQ (reference sequence). Trimming removed 5 bases from V and 2 bases from J, with 12 bases in between. The DNA of the CDR3 is TGTGCCAGCAGCCTGGGCCCCGAAAACACTGAAGCTTTCTTT. This translates into CASSLGPENTEAFF.

The chain links TRBV6-6 to TRBJ1-5; a weak D match, TRBD1 (5 bases). Germline CDR1 MNHNY, CDR2 SVGAGI (reference sequence). V lost 2 bases to trimming and J lost 9 bases, with 5 bases between them. The CDR3 has 11 residues. The CDR3 sequence is CASSYGGPQHF. For the CDR3, the DNA is TGTGCCAGCAGTTACGGGGGGCCCCAGCATTTT.